The 25 T cell receptor beta chains below were found in one sample sequenced in a study of shared clonotypes between healthy human individuals. TCRdb's copy holds only in-frame clones and misses some; the assay was immunoSEQ multiplex PCR. This table holds 950,000 to 1,300,000 clones, around 76% found once. Sequencing was carried out using memory CD4+ T cells sorted from blood. Subset noted: CD45RA-negative fraction. The source of these receptors is a man aged 18 to 30 in good health.

J is TRBJ1-6 and V is TRBV7-3, with D uncertain. Germline CDR1 SGHTA, CDR2 FQGTGA. The CDR3 has 12 residues. Trimming pared 6 bases from V and 7 bases from J, leaving 7 bases between. The CDR3 is CASSHTNSPLHF. CDR3 nucleotide sequence: TGTGCCAGCAGTCACACGAATTCACCCCTCCACTTT.

On this clone itself: A far more abundant clone sits one base away, making this likely a read error. This chain connects TRBV6-1 to TRBJ2-5, with D possibly TRBD2 on 5 matching bases. The CDR3 totals 16 residues. V lost 4 bases, J lost 4 bases, and 19 bases lay in between. Looked up from germline, CDR1 is MNHNS and CDR2 is SASEGT. Here the CDR3 DNA reads TGTGCCAGCAGTGGGAATCCGGGAATAACGGGAGAGACCCAGTACTTC. Translation: CASSGNPGITGETQYF.

J is TRBJ2-3 and V is TRBV7-6; D is ambiguous. Trimming removed 4 bases from V and 0 bases from J, with 5 bases in between. This CDR3 contains 13 residues. Germline-derived CDR1 and CDR2 are SGHVS and FNYEAQ. The CDR3, as DNA: TGTGCCAGCAGCTCAGTGAGCACAGATACGCAGTATTTT. It codes for CASSSVSTDTQYF.

CDR3 sequence reads: CASSWGGFWANVLTF. The CDR3 DNA reads as TGTGCCAGCAGCTGGGGGGGATTTTGGGCCAACGTCCTGACTTTC. V usage is TRBV7-2 and J usage is TRBJ2-6, with 7 bases aligning to TRBD2. V trimming: 4 bases; J trimming: 5 bases; junction bases outside the gene matches: 5. Germline loops: CDR1 SGHTA, CDR2 FQGNSA. The CDR3 loop spans 15 amino acids. Filled out from reference TRBV7-2 and TRBJ2-6, the complete variable domain reads GAGVSQSPSNKVTEKGKDVELRCDPISGHTALYWYRQSLGQGLEFLIYFQGNSAPDKSGLPSDRFSAERTGGSVSTLTIQRTQQEDSAVYLCASSWGGFWANVLTFGAGSRLTVL.

The chain carries TRBV4-1 and TRBJ2-3; perhaps TRBD1 as D (6 bases). Trimming cost V 4 bases and J 0 bases, with 11 bases left between them. This CDR3 comprises 15 residues. Per germline, CDR1 MGHRA and CDR2 YSYEKL. The CDR3 protein is CASSRPGQSTDTQYF. In nucleotides, the CDR3 is TGCGCCAGCAGCCGACCGGGACAAAGCACAGATACGCAGTATTTT.

As regards this clone: The same CDR3 also results from other DNA sequences found in this sample. The CDR3, as DNA: TGTGCCAGTAGTTTAGGGACAGACAACTATGGCTACACCTTC. It encodes CASSLGTDNYGYTF. J is TRBJ1-2 and V is TRBV19; 7 bases are a match to TRBD1. The length of the CDR3 is 14 residues. CDR1 is LNHDA, CDR2 SQIVND, per germline (reference sequence). The junction had 5 bases not matched to a gene; V was cut back by 5 bases and J by 2 bases. Complete variable domain (other parts from reference TRBV19 and TRBJ1-2): DGGITQSPKYLFRKEGQNVTLSCEQNLNHDAMYWYRQDPGQGLRLIYYSQIVNDFQKGDIAEGYSVSREKKESFPLTVTSAQKNPTAFYLCASSLGTDNYGYTFGSGTRLTVV.

This chain links TRBV5-4 with TRBJ2-5, with 7 bases identical to TRBD1. Germline trimming cut 1 base from V and 3 bases from J; bases unmatched to any gene: 0. The germline CDR1 and CDR2 sequences are SGHNT and YYREEE (reference sequence). This CDR3 region has 13 residues. CDR3 nucleotides: TGTGCCAGCAGCTTGACAGGGGAAGAGACCCAGTACTTC. It codes for CASSLTGEETQYF.

To note about this clone: The same CDR3 also results from other DNA sequences found in this sample. The rearrangement uses TRBV19 and TRBJ2-5; D not certain. CDR1 and CDR2 from the germline V gene are LNHDA and SQIVND (reference sequence). The CDR3 runs 13 residues. With 6 bases removed from V and 4 bases from J, the gap between germline ends came to 12 bases. CDR3 protein: CASSPDPGETQYF. Written as DNA, the CDR3 is TGTGCCAGTAGCCCAGACCCGGGAGAGACCCAGTACTTC.

CDR3 residues: CAWSGQGTQYF. The CDR3 DNA sequence: TGTGCCTGGAGTGGCCAGGGTACGCAGTATTTT. This sequence joins TRBV30 and TRBJ2-3; possible D gene TRBD1, 5 bases. The length of the CDR3 is 11 residues. Germline loops: CDR1 GTSNPN, CDR2 SVGIG (reference sequence). Trimming removed 1 base from V and 8 bases from J, with 7 bases in between.

To note about this clone: The same CDR3 also results from other DNA sequences found in this sample. The chain joins TRBV5-6 to TRBJ2-5, with 9 bases lining up with TRBD2. In germline, CDR1 is SGHDT, CDR2 YYEEEE. J was trimmed by 1 base and V by 0 bases; bases with no gene match: 1. The CDR3 consists of 15 residues. CDR3 DNA: TGTGCCAGCAGCTTGGCGGGACTAGCCCAAGAGACCCAGTACTTC. It yields the protein CASSLAGLAQETQYF. Full variable domain (outside the CDR3, taken from reference TRBV5-6 and TRBJ2-5): DAGVTQSPTHLIKTRGQQVTLRCSPKSGHDTVSWYQQALGQGPQFIFQYYEEEERQRGNFPDRFSGHQFPNYSSELNVNALLLGDSALYLCASSLAGLAQETQYFGPGTRLLVL.

The J gene is TRBJ2-1, the V gene TRBV10-1; 12 nucleotides match TRBD2. Germline CDR1 WNHNN, CDR2 SYGVQD (reference sequence). V dropped 2 bases and J dropped 7; count of bases not matched to a gene: 6. This CDR3 region has 16 residues. The CDR3 here is CASSERQLAGGNEQFF. The CDR3 DNA follows: TGCGCCAGCAGTGAGAGACAGCTAGCGGGAGGGAATGAGCAGTTCTTC.

The V and J genes are TRBV10-3 and TRBJ2-7; 7 nucleotides line up with TRBD1. Germline V gives CDR1 ENHRY, CDR2 SYGVKD. The CDR3 is 15 residues long. J was trimmed by 7 bases and V by 2 bases; bases with no gene match: 11. DNA of the CDR3: TGTGCCATCAGTGAGGGACAGGTGGCCGTGTGGGAGCAGTACTTC. Translation: CAISEGQVAVWEQYF.

J is TRBJ2-1 and V is TRBV5-1; D may be TRBD2 (7 bases). CDR3 size: 15 residues. CDR1 is SGHRS, CDR2 YFSETQ, per germline. The germline V and J ends were trimmed by 3 bases and 6 bases, with 16 bases remaining between them. DNA for the CDR3: TGCGCCAGCAGCTGGGGGGCGGGAGAGGGCAATGAGCAGTTCTTC. It is translated as CASSWGAGEGNEQFF.

CDR3 region: CASSQETGGTRGYEQYF. In DNA form, the CDR3 reads TGCGCCAGCAGCCAAGAAACAGGGGGCACGCGGGGCTACGAGCAGTACTTC. J is TRBJ2-7 and V is TRBV4-1; TRBD1 matches at 9 bases. After removal of 0 bases from V and 3 bases from J, the junction contained 9 bases not matched to a gene. This CDR3 is 17 amino acids long. Germline V gives CDR1 MGHRA, CDR2 YSYEKL.

The chain recombines TRBV11-1 with TRBJ2-3, with D possibly being TRBD1 (6 bases). Germline V gene lookup returns CDR1 SGHAT and CDR2 FQDESV (reference sequence). V lost 3 bases to trimming and J lost 2 bases, with 15 bases between them. The CDR3 runs 16 residues. The CDR3 bases are TGTGCCAGCAGCTTCGGACAGAGTCTTTACACAGATACGCAGTATTTT. Translated: CASSFGQSLYTDTQYF.

This clone was found many times. In nucleotides, the CDR3 is TGTGCCAGCTCACTCCCAGGGGGCGATACGCAGTATTTT. Translating gives CASSLPGGDTQYF. The chain combines TRBV18 with TRBJ2-3, with 8 bases lining up with TRBD1. CDR3 length: 13 residues. The germline gives CDR1 KGHSH, CDR2 LQKENI. With V trimmed by 4 bases and J by 6 bases, 3 bases remained unmatched. The full variable domain, completed using reference TRBV18 and TRBJ2-3, is NAGVMQNPRHLVRRRGQEARLRCSPMKGHSHVYWYRQLPEEGLKFMVYLQKENIIDESGMPKERFSAEFPKEGPSILRIQQVVRGDSAAYFCASSLPGGDTQYFGPGTRLTVL.

This rearrangement joins TRBV28 to TRBJ1-1; no firm D call. This CDR3 has 13 residues. Trimming stripped 11 bases from V and 3 bases from J, with 16 bases between. CDR1 and CDR2 from the germline V gene are MDHEN and SYDVKM. The CDR3 nucleotides read TGTGCCGGCAAGGAGGGTATTTACACTGAAGCTTTCTTT. It encodes CAGKEGIYTEAFF.

This chain joins TRBV28 and TRBJ1-3, with a possible D match to TRBD1 (6 bases). Germline V gene data show CDR1 as MDHEN and CDR2 as SYDVKM. The germline V and J ends were trimmed by 5 bases and 5 bases, with 16 bases remaining between them. CDR3 size: 15 residues. This chain's CDR3 is CASSKIDRSRNTIYF. The CDR3 coding sequence is TGTGCCAGCAGTAAAATCGACAGGAGTAGAAACACCATATATTTT.

This chain connects TRBV9 to TRBJ2-5; possible D gene TRBD2, 6 bases. The V end was cut by 0 bases, the J end by 7 bases, with 13 bases between. Germline-derived CDR1 and CDR2 are SGDLS and YYNGEE. This CDR3 region has 14 residues. CDR3 loop: CASSVDSLGGTQYF. The CDR3 DNA follows: TGTGCCAGCAGCGTAGACAGCCTCGGGGGGACCCAGTACTTC.

This rearrangement joins TRBV30 to TRBJ2-4, with D hard to call. V lost 0 bases to trimming and J lost 1 base, with 10 bases between them. This CDR3 is 15 amino acids long. Per germline, CDR1 GTSNPN and CDR2 SVGIG (reference sequence). In DNA, the CDR3 is TGTGCCTGGAGTGTTAGGAATGGGGCCAAAAACATTCAGTACTTC. As protein: CAWSVRNGAKNIQYF.

This clone was counted between two and nine times. The V call is TRBV7-8, the J call TRBJ1-3; D gene unclear. Trimming left V 1 base short and J 0 bases short, with 4 bases between. The CDR3 is 14 amino acids. CDR1 is SGHVS and CDR2 is FQNEAQ in the germline V gene. The CDR3 reads CASSLGVSGNTIYF. In nucleotides, the CDR3 is TGTGCCAGCAGCTTAGGCGTCTCTGGAAACACCATATATTTT. Variable domain in full (rest from reference TRBV7-8 and TRBJ1-3): GAGVSQSPRYKVAKRGQDVALRCDPISGHVSLFWYQQALGQGPEFLTYFQNEAQLDKSGLPSDRFFAERPEGSVSTLKIQRTQQEDSAVYLCASSLGVSGNTIYFGEGSWLTVV.

To note about this clone: This sample includes further DNA sequences coding for the same CDR3. The genes are TRBV5-1 and TRBJ1-4, with D possibly being TRBD1 (5 bases). V lost 4 bases and J 2 bases, leaving 9 bases between the germline ends. CDR1 SGHRS and CDR2 YFSETQ come from the germline V gene. The CDR3 covers 14 residues. CDR3 loop: CASSQGGTNEKLFF. CDR3 bases: TGCGCCAGCAGCCAGGGAGGGACTAATGAAAAACTGTTTTTT.

This clone has more than one count but fewer than ten. A far bigger clonotype differs at one base, so this is likely a read error. Different DNA sequences within this sample yield the same CDR3. The genes are TRBV5-1 and TRBJ1-1; D gene ambiguous. The CDR3 consists of 12 residues. Germline V gene data show CDR1 as SGHRS and CDR2 as YFSETQ. Trimming took 3 bases from V and 1 from J, leaving 4 bases between them. The CDR3 loop is CASSWGNTEAFF. CDR3 coding DNA: TGCGCCAGCAGCTGGGGGAACACTGAAGCTTTCTTT.

V is TRBV18 and J is TRBJ2-1; weak D call: TRBD2 (5 bases). Trimming cost V 5 bases and J 10 bases, with 9 bases left between them. The germline V gene has CDR1 KGHSH and CDR2 LQKENI. This CDR3 spans 11 amino acids. The CDR3 coding sequence is TGTGCCAGCTCAATGGGAGACGAGCAGTTCTTC. It encodes CASSMGDEQFF.

The rearrangement uses TRBV19 and TRBJ2-4; 8 bases map to TRBD1. Germline V gene sequence: CDR1 LNHDA, CDR2 SQIVND (reference sequence). The CDR3 runs to 14 residues. The J segment lost 7 bases and the V segment lost 7 bases, leaving 9 bases of the junction unmatched. The CDR3 DNA is TGTGCCAGTAACCAACAGGGGGTGGGGAACATTCAGTACTTC. Amino acid sequence: CASNQQGVGNIQYF.